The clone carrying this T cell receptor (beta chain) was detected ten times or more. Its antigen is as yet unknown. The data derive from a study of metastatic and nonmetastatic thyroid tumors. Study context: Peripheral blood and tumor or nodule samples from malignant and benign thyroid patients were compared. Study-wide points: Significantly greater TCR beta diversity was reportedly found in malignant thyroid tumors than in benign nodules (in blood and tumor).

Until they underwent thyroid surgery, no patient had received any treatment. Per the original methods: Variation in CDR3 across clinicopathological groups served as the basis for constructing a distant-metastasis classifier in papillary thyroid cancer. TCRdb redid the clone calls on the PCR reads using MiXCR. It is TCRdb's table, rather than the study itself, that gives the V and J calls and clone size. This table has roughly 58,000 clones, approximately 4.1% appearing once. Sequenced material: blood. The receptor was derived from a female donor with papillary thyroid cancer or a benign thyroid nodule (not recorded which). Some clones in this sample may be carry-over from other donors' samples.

CDR3 sequence reads: CASSLRAEASYEQYF. DNA of the CDR3: TGTGCCAGCAGCTTAAGGGCTGAGGCTTCCTACGAGCAGTACTTC. This chain connects TRBV7-3 to TRBJ2-7; D is unresolved. V was shortened by 1 base and J by 1 base, with 11 bases between the two germline ends. The CDR3 length is 15 residues. From germline, CDR1 is SGHTA and CDR2 FQGTGA.